This T cell receptor (beta chain) was captured in a study of cytomegalovirus exposure and HLA in healthy donors. About this clone: Its target is not known.

Regarding the study as a whole: A few chains linked to CMV were shown in vitro to be specific for CMV antigens. In a later analysis, a missense DCLRE1C variant was linked to TCR beta V- and J-gene trimming.

Germline values: CDR1 MDHEN, CDR2 SYDVKM. V shed 4 bases and J shed 9 bases, with 19 bases lying between them. The CDR3 covers 14 residues. The PCR ran on 60 Vbeta and 13 Jbeta primers. Here immunoSEQ multiplex PCR was the method, and the copy in TCRdb shows in-frame clones only, minus some. The sample shows 120,000 or so clones, 76% of them seen only once. The sample was PBMCs. J is TRBJ2-7 and V is TRBV28, with D possibly matching TRBD1 (5 bases). This TCR came from a man aged 25-45 years in good health and CMV-seropositive. The DNA of the CDR3 is TGTGCCAGCAGTTCCAGGGTTCACGGCCAGGGGCAGTACTTC. Amino acids: CASSSRVHGQGQYF.